This T cell receptor beta chain was sequenced in a study of blood T cell repertoires in COVID-19. Authors' data handling: Amplified reference gene primers provided the basis for estimating nucleated cell counts. TCRdb's table, derived via immunoSEQ multiplex PCR, lists solely in-frame clones and lacks some. Clone size and V and J calls were adopted from that table, with D and trimming inferred from the DNA. The sample carries around 190,000 clones, roughly 77% recorded once. Sequenced input: peripheral blood. The TCR was taken from a woman in her thirties or forties with COVID-19, enrolled during active disease.

CDR3 amino acids: CASGLTGGYTEAFF. DNA of the CDR3: TGTGCCAGCGGCTTGACTGGGGGGTACACTGAAGCTTTCTTT. J is TRBJ1-1 and V is TRBV28, with D maybe TRBD1 (5 bases). The CDR3 is 14 amino acids. V shed 8 bases and J shed 3 bases, with 16 bases lying between them. Looked up from germline, CDR1 is MDHEN and CDR2 is SYDVKM.